These 4 T cell receptor beta chains were all obtained from the same sample, sequenced in a study of cytomegalovirus exposure and HLA in healthy donors. Using immunoSEQ multiplex PCR, the repertoire was profiled, and TCRdb retains in-frame clones only, with some absent. In the table there are 100,000 to 150,000 clones, roughly 89% of which are singletons. The sample taken for sequencing was PBMCs. Source of these receptors: a young woman in good health and CMV-seronegative.

The rearrangement joins TRBV2 to TRBJ1-1; 7 nucleotides align to TRBD1. V shed 10 bases, J shed 0 bases, and the junction held 8 bases outside the gene matches. Germline CDR1 is SNHLY and CDR2 is FYNNEI. CDR3 length: 14 amino acids. The CDR3: CANQKTGVNTEAFF. The CDR3 DNA follows: TGTGCCAACCAAAAAACAGGGGTGAACACTGAAGCTTTCTTT.

In its sample, this clone was seen once. CDR3 DNA: TGTGCCAGCAGCTTATGGGCGGGGGGGCAAGAGACCCAGTACTTC. Translating it yields CASSLWAGGQETQYF. This chain connects TRBV7-2 to TRBJ2-5, with 9 bases identical to TRBD2. The junction had 3 bases not matched to a gene; V was cut back by 2 bases and J by 2 bases. The CDR3 spans 15 residues. The germline V gene has CDR1 SGHTA and CDR2 FQGNSA.

The chain joins TRBV7-9 to TRBJ1-2; no clear D gene. V was clipped by 5 bases and J by 7 bases, with 14 bases between them. The CDR3 is 13 amino acids. CDR1 SEHNR and CDR2 FQNEAQ come from the germline V gene (reference sequence). The chain's CDR3 is CASSHRQEGGYTF. CDR3 nucleotide sequence: TGTGCCAGCAGCCACAGACAAGAGGGTGGCTACACCTTC.

The chain is built from TRBV5-4 and TRBJ1-2; 8 bases are shared with TRBD1. CDR1 and CDR2 (germline): SGHNT, YYREEE (reference sequence). The CDR3 covers 15 residues. J gave up 4 bases and V 4 bases, and 9 bases lay outside the gene matches. CDR3 nucleotide sequence: TGTGCCAGCAGCCCGGCGACAGGGGAGAGCTATGGCTACACCTTC. The encoded protein is CASSPATGESYGYTF.